The next 10 T cell receptor beta chains were all read from a single sample in a study of blood T cell repertoires in COVID-19. Profiled with immunoSEQ multiplex PCR; TCRdb holds only in-frame clones, not every one. The sample shows roughly 350,000 clones, around 89% of them seen only once. Sequences were obtained from peripheral blood. The receptors here all came from a woman aged 45-59 years with active or convalescent COVID-19.

The chain carries TRBV6-2 or TRBV6-3 and TRBJ1-5; D might be TRBD1 (5 bases). The germline V gene has CDR1 MNHEY and CDR2 SVGEGT. The CDR3 runs 14 residues. Trimming removed 0 bases from V and 7 bases from J, with 10 bases in between. This chain's CDR3 is CASSYSIRGQPQHF. CDR3 DNA: TGTGCCAGCAGTTACTCTATAAGGGGCCAGCCCCAGCATTTT.

V is TRBV2 and J is TRBJ2-7; D remains ambiguous. The CDR3 totals 12 residues. Germline V CDR1 and CDR2: SNHLY, FYNNEI. V was cut by 7 bases and J by 2 bases, with 9 bases left in between. The DNA of the CDR3 is TGTGCCAGCAATCGCGAAGCCTACGAGCAGTACTTC. Protein sequence: CASNREAYEQYF.

The chain combines TRBV11-2 with TRBJ2-7; the match to TRBD2 covers 7 bases. The germline V gene has CDR1 SGHAT and CDR2 FQNNGV. The J segment lost 1 base and the V segment lost 0 bases, leaving 6 bases of the junction unmatched. The CDR3 consists of 16 residues. CDR3 DNA sequence: TGTGCCAGCAGCTTAGATGCGGGAGTTGGATCCTACGAGCAGTACTTC. Encoded protein: CASSLDAGVGSYEQYF.

The chain uses TRBV3-1 (or the pseudogene TRBV3-2) and TRBJ2-3, with TRBD2 as a possible D gene (6 bases). Germline CDR1 and CDR2: LGHDT and YNNKEL (reference sequence). The CDR3 consists of 13 residues. Trimming removed 2 bases at V and 5 bases at J, with 8 bases between. CDR3 bases: TGTGCCAGCAGCCAACGGGGACTAGATACGCAGTATTTT. It codes for CASSQRGLDTQYF.

This rearrangement joins TRBV7-2 to TRBJ2-7; TRBD2 matches at 11 bases. The junction had 3 bases not matched to a gene; V was cut back by 3 bases and J by 2 bases. This CDR3 has 15 residues. Germline V lookup: CDR1 SGHTA, CDR2 FQGNSA. DNA of the CDR3: TGTGCCAGCAGCTTCCATAGCGGGGGGGCCTACGAGCAGTACTTC. Its protein product is CASSFHSGGAYEQYF. The whole variable domain, filled in from reference TRBV7-2 and TRBJ2-7, reads GAGVSQSPSNKVTEKGKDVELRCDPISGHTALYWYRQSLGQGLEFLIYFQGNSAPDKSGLPSDRFSAERTGGSVSTLTIQRTQQEDSAVYLCASSFHSGGAYEQYFGPGTRLTVT.

V usage is TRBV6-5 and J usage is TRBJ1-1, with 8 bases aligning to TRBD1. Germline V gene data show CDR1 as MNHEY and CDR2 as SVGAGI. CDR3 length: 13 residues. V lost 4 bases to trimming and J lost 6 bases; unmatched junction nucleotides: 4. The CDR3 coding sequence is TGTGCCAGCAGTTTTTCAGGGGGCTCTGAAGCTTTCTTT. This codes for CASSFSGGSEAFF.

The chain joins TRBV3-1 (or the pseudogene TRBV3-2) to TRBJ1-2; perhaps TRBD1 as D (5 bases). This CDR3 is built from 15 residues. The V end lost 4 bases, the J end lost 0 bases, and 12 bases lay between the germline ends. Germline loops: CDR1 LGHDT, CDR2 YNNKEL (reference sequence). CDR3 nucleotides: TGTGCCAGCAGCCTAGACAGTACAGCTAACTATGGCTACACCTTC. Translating it yields CASSLDSTANYGYTF.

V and J are TRBV7-9 and TRBJ2-7; perhaps TRBD1 as D (6 bases). The V end lost 0 bases, the J end lost 5 bases, and 17 bases lay between the germline ends. This CDR3 has 16 residues. Germline CDR1 SEHNR, CDR2 FQNEAQ (reference sequence). The CDR3 region has the DNA TGTGCCAGCAGCTTAGCGCTCGGGGACAAGTCGGACGAGCAGTACTTC. It translates to CASSLALGDKSDEQYF.

This rearrangement joins TRBV18 to TRBJ2-5, with a tentative D call TRBD1 (6 bases). V was pared by 1 base and J by 2 bases, with 11 bases between. Germline V gene lookup returns CDR1 KGHSH and CDR2 LQKENI. The CDR3 covers 15 residues. In DNA, the CDR3 is TGTGCCAGCTCACCACGAGTAGGGGGACAAGAGACCCAGTACTTC. Translated: CASSPRVGGQETQYF.

This chain links TRBV5-1 with TRBJ2-7; 11 positions match TRBD1. The CDR3 sequence is 15 residues long. Germline V gives CDR1 SGHRS, CDR2 YFSETQ. The junction had 5 bases not matched to a gene; V was cut back by 4 bases and J by 2 bases. The CDR3 reads CASSLQGQGAYEQYF. CDR3 DNA sequence: TGCGCCAGCAGCCTGCAGGGACAGGGGGCCTACGAGCAGTACTTC.